Listed here are 22 T cell receptor beta chains from one sample, sequenced in a study of blood T cell repertoires in COVID-19. This table comes from immunoSEQ multiplex PCR, and its TCRdb copy is limited to in-frame clones, with some not included. This table holds tens of thousands of clones, 86% found once. Sequencing used peripheral blood. The receptors here all came from a human donor in a cohort sampled during active COVID-19.

The rearrangement links TRBV5-6 to TRBJ2-1; 11 bases agree with TRBD1. The CDR3 is made up of 16 amino acids. Germline CDR1 SGHDT, CDR2 YYEEEE. V shed 3 bases, J shed 6 bases, and the junction held 8 bases outside the gene matches. As DNA, the CDR3 is TGTGCCAGCAGCTGGACCGGGACAGGGGGAGCCAATGAGCAGTTCTTC. It is translated as CASSWTGTGGANEQFF.

This clone was seen just once. The rearrangement joins TRBV4-1 to TRBJ1-2, with a weak D call TRBD1 (6 bases). V lost 0 bases, J lost 5 bases, and 7 bases lay in between. The CDR3 consists of 13 residues. Germline V lookup: CDR1 MGHRA, CDR2 YSYEKL. The CDR3 DNA sequence: TGCGCCAGCAGCCAAGAGACAGGTTATGGCTACACCTTC. This sequence encodes CASSQETGYGYTF.

This chain joins TRBV19 and TRBJ2-7, with TRBD1 matching 7 bases. This CDR3 spans 14 amino acids. Germline V gene data show CDR1 as LNHDA and CDR2 as SQIVND (reference sequence). With V trimmed by 6 bases and J by 2 bases, 7 bases remained unmatched. The chain's CDR3 is CASSAGTAAYEQYF. DNA of the CDR3: TGTGCCAGTAGCGCCGGGACAGCGGCCTACGAGCAGTACTTC.

The sample holds one count of this clone. The V and J genes are TRBV10-3 and TRBJ1-2; D may be TRBD1 (6 bases). The length of the CDR3 is 15 residues. V was shortened by 4 bases and J by 2 bases, with 14 bases between the two germline ends. Looked up from germline, CDR1 is ENHRY and CDR2 is SYGVKD. CDR3 region: CAISGTEDLNYGYTF. CDR3 sequence (DNA): TGTGCCATCAGTGGGACAGAAGACTTAAACTATGGCTACACCTTC.

As to this clone: The conserved final phenylalanine or tryptophan is absent from the CDR3, which likely points to a read error. Because the CDR3's place on the DNA is in doubt, the DNA is left out and the CDR3 is given as listed by TCRdb. The rearrangement uses TRBV30 and TRBJ1-2; TRBD1 was called by the table and not checked on the DNA. Termini included, the CDR3 measures 12 amino acids. Germline V gives CDR1 GTSNPN, CDR2 SVGIG (reference sequence). The CDR3 sequence: CAWSSPGQGPFL.

This chain uses TRBV7-8 with TRBJ2-1; TRBD1 is a possible D gene (5 bases). CDR1 is SGHVS, CDR2 FQNEAQ, per germline. The CDR3 is 17 residues long. Between the trimmed V and J ends, which lost 4 bases and 8 bases, there was a span of 24 bases. As DNA, the CDR3 is TGTGCCAGCAGCTCACCCCTCGACAGACCGCTCTCCGATGAGCAGTTCTTC. Translating it yields CASSSPLDRPLSDEQFF.

This clone was detected once. The chain uses TRBV12-3 or TRBV12-4 and TRBJ1-2; TRBD1 agrees at 8 bases. V dropped 1 base and J dropped 8; count of bases not matched to a gene: 0. This CDR3 is built from 12 residues. CDR3 residues: CASSLGDRGYTF. The CDR3 bases are TGTGCCAGCAGTTTAGGGGACAGGGGCTACACCTTC.

The chain carries TRBV6-1 and TRBJ2-7; possibly TRBD1 for D (6 bases). Germline assignment: CDR1 MNHNS and CDR2 SASEGT. Deletions cut 3 bases from V and 6 bases from J, with 12 bases between. The CDR3 is 13 amino acids. In nucleotides, the CDR3 is TGTGCCAGCAGTGAGGACAGATCAAGCGAGCAGTACTTC. Translated: CASSEDRSSEQYF.

This chain uses TRBV30 with TRBJ2-3; D might be TRBD1 (5 bases). Germline CDR1 is GTSNPN and CDR2 is SVGIG (reference sequence). The CDR3 runs to 16 residues. The germline V and J ends were trimmed by 1 base and 2 bases, with 16 bases remaining between them. The CDR3 protein is CAWSDGGRGYTDTQYF. The CDR3 bases are TGTGCCTGGAGTGACGGTGGTAGGGGCTACACAGATACGCAGTATTTT.

The J gene is TRBJ2-3, the V gene TRBV7-9; D call uncertain. The CDR3 is 12 amino acids. Germline loops: CDR1 SEHNR, CDR2 FQNEAQ (reference sequence). The ends were cut back, 5 bases at V and 6 bases at J, with 9 bases in the middle. CDR3 residues: CASSPQADTQYF. The CDR3 DNA reads TGTGCCAGCAGCCCCCAGGCGGATACGCAGTATTTT. Based on the CDR3 plus reference TRBV7-9 and TRBJ2-3, the full variable domain is DTGVSQNPRHKITKRGQNVTFRCDPISEHNRLYWYRQTLGQGPEFLTYFQNEAQLEKSRLLSDRFSAERPKGSFSTLEIQRTEQGDSAMYLCASSPQADTQYFGPGTRLTVL.

This clone was counted a single time. The CDR3 loop is CATSSSRGTYEQYF. The CDR3 nucleotides are TGTGCCACCAGCAGCAGCAGGGGGACCTACGAGCAGTACTTC. V usage is TRBV15 and J usage is TRBJ2-7, with 7 bases fitting TRBD1. The germline CDR1 and CDR2 sequences are LNHNV and YYDKDF (reference sequence). Trimming at V came to 3 bases and at J to 2 bases, leaving 4 bases not matched to a gene. The CDR3 is made up of 14 amino acids.

The genes are TRBV5-6 and TRBJ1-5; a weak D match, TRBD1 (5 bases). Per germline, CDR1 SGHDT and CDR2 YYEEEE. V lost 2 bases to trimming and J lost 7 bases, with 22 bases between them. The CDR3 is 17 amino acids. CDR3 bases: TGTGCCAGCAGCTTTTCAGGGCGCAGTGTGGGATGGCAGCCCCAGCATTTT. Protein product: CASSFSGRSVGWQPQHF.

The chain links TRBV6-5 to TRBJ1-6; D unresolved. The CDR3 runs 13 residues. Trimming took off 6 bases at V and 7 bases at J, with 10 bases between the two ends. Germline CDR1 and CDR2: MNHEY and SVGAGI. The CDR3: CASRDWLNSPLHF. Here the CDR3 DNA reads TGTGCCAGCAGGGACTGGTTAAATTCACCCCTCCACTTT.

V gene TRBV2 combines with J gene TRBJ1-1, with a possible D match to TRBD1 (6 bases). V was trimmed by 6 bases and J by 10 bases, leaving 15 bases between them. Germline loops: CDR1 SNHLY, CDR2 FYNNEI. This CDR3 comprises 12 residues. This CDR3 reads CASRPPGGRAFF. The CDR3 DNA sequence: TGTGCCAGCAGGCCCCCGGGGGGGCGAGCTTTCTTT.

The chain uses TRBV6-5 and TRBJ1-6; D gene unclear. Trimming took off 0 bases at V and 8 bases at J, with 11 bases between the two ends. CDR3 size: 15 residues. Looked up from germline, CDR1 is MNHEY and CDR2 is SVGAGI. This chain's CDR3 is CASSYSSKGDSPLHF. The CDR3, as DNA: TGTGCCAGCAGTTACTCGAGTAAGGGAGATTCACCCCTCCACTTT.

This sequence joins TRBV18 and TRBJ1-1; D ambiguous. The CDR3 runs to 12 residues. The V gene lost 5 bases and the J gene lost 5 bases, with 9 bases spanning the gap. Germline CDR1 and CDR2: KGHSH and LQKENI. In nucleotides, the CDR3 is TGTGCCAGCTCATCGGCCGGGACTGAAGCTTTCTTT. The encoded protein is CASSSAGTEAFF.

This clone was found a few times. The rearrangement joins TRBV6-5 to TRBJ1-6; D remains ambiguous. This CDR3 contains 14 residues. In germline, CDR1 is MNHEY, CDR2 SVGAGI. V lost 6 bases to trimming and J lost 5 bases, with 11 bases between them. This CDR3 is CASRDTNHNSPLHF. The CDR3 nucleotides are TGTGCCAGCAGAGACACGAATCATAATTCACCCCTCCACTTT.

This chain uses TRBV11-2 with TRBJ2-2; no reliable D call. The CDR3 runs to 14 residues. Germline lookup yields CDR1 SGHAT and CDR2 FQNNGV. The V end lost 3 bases, the J end lost 3 bases, and 8 bases lay between the germline ends. CDR3 nucleotide sequence: TGTGCCAGCAGCTTTTCAAGAGACACCGGGGAGCTGTTTTTT. This translates into CASSFSRDTGELFF.

V and J are TRBV30 and TRBJ2-3; D ambiguous. The germline CDR1 and CDR2 sequences are GTSNPN and SVGIG (reference sequence). The germline V and J ends were trimmed by 3 bases and 6 bases, with 19 bases remaining between them. CDR3 length: 15 amino acids. The CDR3: CAWSSLGHRSDTQYF. The CDR3 nucleotides are TGTGCCTGGAGCTCTCTAGGCCACCGGTCCGATACGCAGTATTTT.

This chain joins TRBV5-8 and TRBJ1-6; no definite D call. V lost 4 bases and J lost 0, with 8 bases in between. The length of the CDR3 is 15 residues. Germline V gene lookup returns CDR1 SGHTS and CDR2 YDEGEE. The CDR3 here is CASSPLSSYNSPLHF. CDR3 sequence (DNA): TGTGCCAGCAGCCCCCTAAGCTCCTATAATTCACCCCTCCACTTT.

The chain uses TRBV9 and TRBJ2-1; D might be TRBD1 (5 bases). CDR3 size: 16 residues. Deletions cut 0 bases from V and 0 bases from J, with 10 bases between. The V gene's germline CDR1 is SGDLS and CDR2 YYNGEE. Here the CDR3 DNA reads TGTGCCAGCAGCGTAGGGGGCGCAGGCTCCTACAATGAGCAGTTCTTC. Amino acid sequence: CASSVGGAGSYNEQFF.

The genes are TRBV7-2 and TRBJ2-3; 12 bases are shared with TRBD2. Germline CDR1 reads SGHTA; CDR2 reads FQGNSA. The CDR3 totals 15 residues. V lost 1 base to trimming and J lost 6 bases; unmatched junction nucleotides: 2. CDR3 residues: CASSLDGTSGDTQYF. The CDR3 coding sequence is TGTGCCAGCAGCTTAGATGGGACTAGCGGGGATACGCAGTATTTT. Filled out from reference TRBV7-2 and TRBJ2-3, the complete variable domain reads GAGVSQSPSNKVTEKGKDVELRCDPISGHTALYWYRQSLGQGLEFLIYFQGNSAPDKSGLPSDRFSAERTGGSVSTLTIQRTQQEDSAVYLCASSLDGTSGDTQYFGPGTRLTVL.